A selection of T cell receptor beta chains follows, all from one sample in a study of CD8 T cells in Susac syndrome. TCRdb ran MiXCR on the immunoSEQ multiplex PCR reads and lists one entry per CDR3 protein. The table includes approximately 190,000 distinct CDR3 sequences, around 90% detected once. Sample: CD4+ T cells from PBMCs. All receptors come from a human donor with Susac syndrome. Both conserved end residues are part of each CDR3. A D gene is named only where the DNA matches it firmly. Expanded clones are given a class, and other clones once, few, many or no size at all.

-,TRBV19,TRBJ2-1,TRBD1,TGTGCCAGTAGTATAAATACCGGGACAGGGAGGGTTGAGCAGTTCTTC,CASSINTGTGRVEQFF
-,TRBV6-6,TRBJ1-4,-,TGTGCCAGCACAGAGAATGAAAAACTGTTTTTT,CASTENEKLFF
-,TRBV3-1,TRBJ2-7,-,TGTGCCAGCAGCCAAGCTCCCTCCTACGAGCAGTACTTC,CASSQAPSYEQYF
-,TRBV12-3/TRBV12-4,TRBJ2-3,TRBD1,TGTGCCAGCAGTTTGCGGCCGGGACAGGGAACAGATACGCAGTATTTT,CASSLRPGQGTDTQYF
-,TRBV6-5,TRBJ1-2,-,TGTGCCAGCAGTTTAACAGGGATGAGGGGCTACACCTTC,CASSLTGMRGYTF
-,TRBV15,TRBJ2-7,-,TGTGCCACCAGCGGTACAGTTAGCTCCTACGAGCAGTACTTC,CATSGTVSSYEQYF
few,TRBV4-2,TRBJ1-2,-,TGTGCCAGCAGCCAAGAATCAAGAACTAACTATGGCTACACCTTC,CASSQESRTNYGYTF
-,TRBV15,TRBJ1-4,-,TGTGCCACCAGCACCGGGACATACGAAAAACTGTTTTTT,CATSTGTYEKLFF
-,TRBV20-1,TRBJ1-1,-,TGCAGTGCTAGATCAGATTTAGGAATAGCTTTCTTT,CSARSDLGIAFF
-,TRBV11-1,TRBJ2-7,-,TGTGCCAGCAGCTTAACGGACGACAGCAGATACGAGCAGTACTTC,CASSLTDDSRYEQYF
-,TRBV29-1,TRBJ1-1,-,TGCAGCGTTGAAGAAGACTTAAGGGTCCCTGAAGCTTTCTTT,CSVEEDLRVPEAFF
-,TRBV10-3,TRBJ2-3,-,TGTGCCATCAGTGTTTCGACGTCCAGCACAGATACGCAGTATTTT,CAISVSTSSTDTQYF